This T cell receptor beta chain was captured in a study of tumor-infiltrating lymphocytes in primary liver carcinoma (dated by TCRdb to 2016 to 2017). Looking at the study overall: Four or five patients with histopathologically diagnosed primary liver carcinoma underwent surgical resection in China between November 2015 and March 2016. Of the five patients, three men and two women aged 30 to 69 years, four had hepatocellular carcinoma and one had combined HCC and intrahepatic cholangiocarcinoma. The tumors of the five patients were staged as T1-T3 N0M0, with maximum diameters ranging from about 4.2 to 10 cm. Samples yielded roughly 3.5 to 8 million productive TCRbeta reads; read depth did not differ significantly between tissue types. The study combined TCRbeta repertoire sequencing, expression microarrays and whole-exome sequencing across five regions of each liver tumor, with adjacent normal tissue and blood. A total of roughly 35 specimens from 5 patients, comprising approximately 25 tumor regions, 5 adjacent noncancerous liver tissues and 5 peripheral blood samples, were covered by TCRbeta repertoire sequencing. Technical replicate repertoires showed high reproducibility, with mean shared-clone rates roughly 0.89 and correlation coefficients above 0.98.

TCRbeta-specific cDNA was reverse-transcribed from approximately 500 ng total RNA using a constant-region primer and ProtoScript II reverse transcriptase. TCRbeta libraries were built with three nested multiplex PCR rounds, a slightly modified ARM-PCR procedure. Each of the first two PCR rounds ran for approximately 10 cycles and used multiplex TRBV1-TRBV30 forward primers together with a Cbeta reverse primer. A final 25-cycle PCR with Deep VentR polymerase added sample barcodes and Illumina adapters. Before sequencing, amplicons of 200-500 bp were gel-purified using a QIAquick gel extraction kit. An Illumina HiSeq 2500 was used to sequence the TCRbeta amplicons, generating 250-bp paired-end reads. Per the original workflow: Reads were quality-trimmed with Trimmomatic v0.33, and paired reads were merged with FLASH v1.2.11 to recover full CDR3 sequences. V, D and J germline segments were assigned to the rearranged TCRbeta sequences by MiGEC v1.2.1b. VDJtools v1.0.0 computed clonotype statistics and Shannon-Wiener diversity indices. To cut down on sampling bias, every analysis after diversity analysis relied on just the 250 most abundant clonotypes from each sample. Clones were called with MiXCR by TCRdb after fastp trimmed the public reads at Q25, and only in-frame beta chains were retained. Identical CDR3 protein sequences are pooled into one entry, listed with their most common genes and DNA. TCRdb's processing, not the authors' own work, is the source of the V and J calls. Within this sample are fewer than 350,000 distinct CDR3 sequences, with approximately 60% of them counted one time only. The ten largest clones take up roughly 8.9% of the sample.

Blood RNA was extracted from unsorted whole blood using TRIzol reagent, and germline DNA was obtained with the DNeasy Blood & Tissue kit. Chronic HBV infection was present in the patients, and the patients were treatment-naive at sampling. Before surgery, approximately 3.6 milliliters of peripheral blood were drawn into K2EDTA tubes. Here is what the overall study found, with its caveats: Bulk unsorted samples precluded comparing CD4+ and CD8+ T cell repertoires. Pairs of tumor regions showed greater repertoire overlap (mean about 36%) than tumor-adjacent pairs (roughly 17%) or tumor-blood pairs (approximately 15%), which is consistent with antigen-driven expansion. Only five patients were included in the study, and the authors note that the findings should be validated in a larger study. Compared with blood, tumors had a significantly larger share of the repertoire taken up by the top 250 clones (p = 0.039). Because sequencing covered only the TCR beta chain and unpaired alpha chains were not captured, true repertoire diversity is likely underestimated.

To note about this clonotype: It has no known antigen specificity. No per-base quality is available; no much larger clone lies one base away.

Trimming takes 5 bases from V and 5 bases from J, and the germline ends sit 19 bases apart. The CDR3 covers 16 residues, taking in both the cysteine and the phenylalanine. The retained sequence is limited to the CDR3, 48 bases, with the frame set at the first base. According to the germline V gene, CDR1 reads SGHAT and CDR2 reads FQNNGV. The chain employs TRBV11-2 and TRBJ2-1, with no D gene named confidently. This sequence was found in a man between 40 and 49 years old with primary liver carcinoma and hepatitis B virus infection. Input material: peripheral blood. The CDR3 here reads CASSPRALPTNNEQFF. The nucleotide sequence reads as follows: TGTGCCAGCAGCCCTAGGGCCTTGCCCACCAACAATGAGCAGTTCTTC.